The 2 T cell receptor beta chains in this list originate from one sample, sequenced in a study of T cell clonality in common variable immunodeficiency. Profiling relied on immunoSEQ multiplex PCR, and the TCRdb table lists in-frame clones only, not all of them. The sample was found to contain under 60,000 clones, and every one recurs. Sequencing was done on a sample of peripheral blood mononuclear cells. The source of these receptors is a person aged 18 to 75 in good health.

Many counts were recorded for this clone. Read coverage stops 3 residues before the CDR3 terminus; the germline J gene supplies the remainder. The V gene is TRBV5-4, the J gene TRBJ1-2; 7 nucleotides match TRBD1. CDR3 length: 12 amino acids. Germline CDR1 SGHNT, CDR2 YYREEE (reference sequence). The junction had 3 bases not matched to a gene; V was cut back by 8 bases and J by 2 bases. Partial CDR3 DNA: TGTGCCAGTGGGGGACAGAACTATGGC. This codes for CASGGQNYG. The full-length CDR3 reads as CASGGQNYGYTF. The whole variable domain, filled in from reference TRBV5-4 and TRBJ1-2, reads ETGVTQSPTHLIKTRGQQVTLRCSSQSGHNTVSWYQQALGQGPQFIFQYYREEENGRGNFPPRFSGLQFPNYSSELNVNALELDDSALYLCASGGQNYGYTFGSGTRLTVV.

Ten or more counts support this clone. The observed sequence ends 3 residues before the CDR3 terminus, with the missing tail filled in from the germline J gene. This sequence joins TRBV29-1 and TRBJ1-1; possible D gene TRBD1, 5 bases. V lost 7 bases, J lost 3 bases, and 12 bases lay in between. The CDR3 totals 12 residues. Per germline, CDR1 SQVTM and CDR2 ANQGSEA. CDR3 protein: CSASTVDTEAFF. Partial CDR3 DNA: TGCAGCGCGTCGACAGTTGACACTGAA.